This T cell receptor (beta chain) came from a study of blood T cell repertoires in COVID-19. Study context: Spain, Italy and the United States supplied samples that represented acute and convalescent COVID-19. PBMCs, B-cell-depleted T cells, or T cells were the source of the cDNA or gDNA that made up the material.

This clone was seen at least ten times. Study processing details: Reference gene primer amplification in the assay estimated nucleated cell counts. The assay was immunoSEQ multiplex PCR, and TCRdb's table has in-frame clones only and misses some. From that table come the V and J calls and clone size; the DNA was used to work out D and trimming. Among 250,000 or so clones listed, just under 85% were seen once. Germline assignment: CDR1 MNHEY and CDR2 SMNVEV (reference sequence). J gave up 2 bases and V 3 bases, and 11 bases lay outside the gene matches. This CDR3 has 18 residues. The sample was peripheral blood. The receptor was isolated from a woman between 55 and 75 years old with active or convalescent COVID-19. The chain recombines TRBV27 with TRBJ2-1; 9 nucleotides match TRBD1. CDR3 protein: CASSFGTGTGRPYNEQFF. The CDR3 region has the DNA TGTGCCAGCAGTTTTGGGACAGGGACCGGGCGCCCCTACAATGAGCAGTTCTTC.